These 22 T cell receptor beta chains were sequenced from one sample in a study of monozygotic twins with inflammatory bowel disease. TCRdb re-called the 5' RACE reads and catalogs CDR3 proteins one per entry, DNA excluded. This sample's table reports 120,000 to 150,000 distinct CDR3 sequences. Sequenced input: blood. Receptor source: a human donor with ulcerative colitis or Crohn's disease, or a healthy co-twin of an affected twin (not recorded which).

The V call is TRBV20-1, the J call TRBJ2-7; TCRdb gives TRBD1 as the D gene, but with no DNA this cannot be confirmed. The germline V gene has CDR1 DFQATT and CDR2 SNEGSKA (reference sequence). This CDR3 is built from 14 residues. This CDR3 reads CSAIADRGLREQYF.

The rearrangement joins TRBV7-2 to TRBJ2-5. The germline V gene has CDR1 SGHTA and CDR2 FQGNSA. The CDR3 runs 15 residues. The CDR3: CASSFSAAAQETQYF.

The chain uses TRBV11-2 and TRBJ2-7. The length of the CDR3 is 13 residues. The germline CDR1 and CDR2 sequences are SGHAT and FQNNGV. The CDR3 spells CASSLDVGGEQYF.

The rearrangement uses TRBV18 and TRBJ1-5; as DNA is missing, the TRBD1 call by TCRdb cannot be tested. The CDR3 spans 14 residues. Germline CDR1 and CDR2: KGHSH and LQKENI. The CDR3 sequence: CASSPIPGNQPQHF.

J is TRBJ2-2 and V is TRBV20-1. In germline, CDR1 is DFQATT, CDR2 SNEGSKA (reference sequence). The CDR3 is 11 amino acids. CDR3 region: CSATLTGELFF.

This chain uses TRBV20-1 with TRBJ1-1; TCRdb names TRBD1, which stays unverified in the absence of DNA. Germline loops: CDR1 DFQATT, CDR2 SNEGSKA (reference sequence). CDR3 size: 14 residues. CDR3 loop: CSAVPGTGNTEAFF.

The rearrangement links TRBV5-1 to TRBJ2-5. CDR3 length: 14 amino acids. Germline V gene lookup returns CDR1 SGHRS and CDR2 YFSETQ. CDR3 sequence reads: CASSWGQVQETQYF. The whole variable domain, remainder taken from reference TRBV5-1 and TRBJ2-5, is KAGVTQTPRYLIKTRGQQVTLSCSPISGHRSVSWYQQTPGQGLQFLFEYFSETQRNKGNFPGRFSGRQFSNSRSEMNVSTLELGDSALYLCASSWGQVQETQYFGPGTRLLVL.

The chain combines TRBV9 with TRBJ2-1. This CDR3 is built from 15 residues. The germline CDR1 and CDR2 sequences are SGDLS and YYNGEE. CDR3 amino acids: CASSADLGLRNEQFF.

The CDR3 loop reads CASSVGQGIQNEQFF. The chain combines TRBV9 with TRBJ2-1; the TCRdb D gene call, TRBD1, has no DNA to confirm it. The germline V gene has CDR1 SGDLS and CDR2 YYNGEE. The CDR3 spans 15 residues.

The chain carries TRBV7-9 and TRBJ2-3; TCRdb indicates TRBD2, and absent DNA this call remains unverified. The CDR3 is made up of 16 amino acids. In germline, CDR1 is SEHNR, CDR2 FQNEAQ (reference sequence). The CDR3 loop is CASSPEITADTDTQYF.

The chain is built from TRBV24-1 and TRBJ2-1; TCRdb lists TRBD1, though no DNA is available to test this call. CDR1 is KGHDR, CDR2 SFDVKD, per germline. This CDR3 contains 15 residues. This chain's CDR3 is CATSDGAANSDEQFF.

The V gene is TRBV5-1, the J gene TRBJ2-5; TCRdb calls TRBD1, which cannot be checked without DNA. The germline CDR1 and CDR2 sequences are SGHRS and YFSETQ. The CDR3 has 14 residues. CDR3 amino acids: CASSPGQGVETQYF.

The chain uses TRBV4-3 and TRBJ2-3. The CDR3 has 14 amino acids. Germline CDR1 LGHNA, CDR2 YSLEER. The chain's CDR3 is CASSQETATDTQYF.

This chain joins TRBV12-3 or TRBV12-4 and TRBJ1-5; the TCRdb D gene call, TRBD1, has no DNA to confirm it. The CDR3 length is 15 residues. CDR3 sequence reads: CASSPGQGLNQPQHF.

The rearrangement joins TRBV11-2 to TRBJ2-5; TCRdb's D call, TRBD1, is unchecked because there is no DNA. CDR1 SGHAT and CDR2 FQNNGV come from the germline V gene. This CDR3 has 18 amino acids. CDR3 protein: CASSLLTRQTPRKGTQYF.

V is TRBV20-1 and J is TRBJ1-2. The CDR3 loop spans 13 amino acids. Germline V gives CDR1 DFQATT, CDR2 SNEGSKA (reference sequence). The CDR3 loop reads CSAQHTRVAGYTF.

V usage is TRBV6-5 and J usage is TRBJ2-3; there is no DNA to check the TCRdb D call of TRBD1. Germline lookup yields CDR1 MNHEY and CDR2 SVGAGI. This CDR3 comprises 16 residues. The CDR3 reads CASSPLGGASTDTQYF.

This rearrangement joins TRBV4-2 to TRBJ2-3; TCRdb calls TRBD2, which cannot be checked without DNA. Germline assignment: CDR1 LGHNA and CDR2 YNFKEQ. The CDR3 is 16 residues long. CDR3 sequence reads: CASSQGTAGDTDTQYF.

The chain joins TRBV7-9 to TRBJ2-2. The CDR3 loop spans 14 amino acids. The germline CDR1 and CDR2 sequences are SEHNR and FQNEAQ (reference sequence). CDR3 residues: CASSLPANTGELFF.

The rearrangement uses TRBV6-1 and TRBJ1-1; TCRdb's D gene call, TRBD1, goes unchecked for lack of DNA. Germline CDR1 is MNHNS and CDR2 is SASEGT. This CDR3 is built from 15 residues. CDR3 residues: CASRIAGQTNTEAFF.

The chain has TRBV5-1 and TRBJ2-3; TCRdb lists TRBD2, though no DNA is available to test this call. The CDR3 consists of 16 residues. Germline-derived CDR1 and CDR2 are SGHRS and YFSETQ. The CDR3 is CASSLGLAGGTDTQYF.

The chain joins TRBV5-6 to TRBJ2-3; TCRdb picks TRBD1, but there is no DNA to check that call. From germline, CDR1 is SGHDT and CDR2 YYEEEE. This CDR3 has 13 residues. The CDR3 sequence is CASSLAGPDTQYF.